This T cell receptor (beta chain) was found in a study of Tregs in tolerant kidney transplant recipients. General observations from the study: Biological reproducibility was not directly addressed, but technical replication error appeared minimal. Expanding Tregs on activated donor B cells appeared to best identify donor-specific TCRbeta clones.

The repertoire was sequenced with immunoSEQ multiplex PCR; TCRdb's copy has only in-frame clones and lacks some. The data hold 100,000 to 150,000 clones, with almost 95% observed a single time. About this clone: Its antigen is not known.

Unstimulated regulatory T cells (CD4+CD25+CD127-), CD4+CD25- non-regulatory cells, CD4 and CD8 cells were FACS-sorted from thawed PBMCs. V was clipped by 5 bases and J by 7 bases; unmatched bases: 9. Germline assignment: CDR1 MNHEY and CDR2 SVGAGI. This CDR3 is built from 14 residues. The chain recombines TRBV6-5 with TRBJ1-2; 8 bases align to TRBD1. The origin of this receptor is a human donor in good health. The sequenced sample was CD4+ T cells from blood. CDR3 amino acids: CASSPDRGRGGYTF. CDR3 DNA: TGTGCCAGCAGTCCTGACAGGGGACGGGGTGGCTACACCTTC.